This record covers a single T cell receptor (beta chain). This sample was included in a study of cytomegalovirus exposure and HLA in healthy donors. This table comes from immunoSEQ multiplex PCR, and its TCRdb copy is limited to in-frame clones, with some not included. The sample has roughly 150,000 clones; 70% to 90% are singletons. The CDR3 runs 15 residues. The germline gives CDR1 GTSNPN, CDR2 SVGIG (reference sequence). The ends were cut back, 2 bases at V and 3 bases at J, with 16 bases in the middle. What was sequenced was PBMCs. The origin of this receptor is a woman in her late teens or twenties in good health and CMV-seropositive. This chain connects TRBV30 to TRBJ1-1; a possible D gene is TRBD1 (5 bases). DNA for the CDR3: TGTGCCTGGAGTCCCTTGTCGATAGGGGACACTGAAGCTTTCTTT. Protein: CAWSPLSIGDTEAFF.